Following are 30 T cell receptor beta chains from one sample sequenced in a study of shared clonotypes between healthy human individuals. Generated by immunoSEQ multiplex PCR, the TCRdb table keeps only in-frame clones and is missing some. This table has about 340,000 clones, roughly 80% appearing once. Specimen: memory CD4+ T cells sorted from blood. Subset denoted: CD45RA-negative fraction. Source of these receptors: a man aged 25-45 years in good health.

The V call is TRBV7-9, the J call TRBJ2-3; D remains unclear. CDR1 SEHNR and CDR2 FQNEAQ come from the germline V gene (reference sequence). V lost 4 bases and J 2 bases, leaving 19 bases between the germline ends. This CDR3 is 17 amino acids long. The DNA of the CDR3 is TGTGCCAGCAGCTCACCCGTGGTGAGTGGGATCACAGATACGCAGTATTTT. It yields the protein CASSSPVVSGITDTQYF.

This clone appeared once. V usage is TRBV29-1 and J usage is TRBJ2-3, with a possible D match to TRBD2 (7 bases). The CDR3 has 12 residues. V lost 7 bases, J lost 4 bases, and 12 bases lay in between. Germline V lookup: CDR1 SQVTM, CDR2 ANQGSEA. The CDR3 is CSGAGASDTQYF. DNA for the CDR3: TGCAGCGGGGCGGGGGCGTCAGATACGCAGTATTTT.

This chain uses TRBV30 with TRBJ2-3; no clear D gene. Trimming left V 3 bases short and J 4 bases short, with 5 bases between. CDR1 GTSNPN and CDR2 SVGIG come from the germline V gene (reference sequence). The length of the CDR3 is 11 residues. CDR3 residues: CAWRRSDTQYF. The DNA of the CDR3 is TGTGCCTGGAGAAGGTCAGATACGCAGTATTTT.

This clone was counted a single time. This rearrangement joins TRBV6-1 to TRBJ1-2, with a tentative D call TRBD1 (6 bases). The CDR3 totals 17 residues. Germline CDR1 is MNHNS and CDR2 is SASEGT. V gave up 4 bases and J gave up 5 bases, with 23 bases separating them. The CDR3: CASSGFGQPTELYGYTF. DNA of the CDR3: TGTGCCAGCAGTGGATTCGGACAGCCGACTGAGCTTTATGGCTACACCTTC.

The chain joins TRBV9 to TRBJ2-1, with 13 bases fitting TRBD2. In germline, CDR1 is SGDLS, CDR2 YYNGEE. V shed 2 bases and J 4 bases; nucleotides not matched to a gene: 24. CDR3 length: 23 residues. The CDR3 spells CASSVGLRRTSGRSRDLYNEQFF. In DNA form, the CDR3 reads TGTGCCAGCAGCGTTGGACTCCGGAGGACTAGCGGGAGATCTCGGGACCTTTACAATGAGCAGTTCTTC.

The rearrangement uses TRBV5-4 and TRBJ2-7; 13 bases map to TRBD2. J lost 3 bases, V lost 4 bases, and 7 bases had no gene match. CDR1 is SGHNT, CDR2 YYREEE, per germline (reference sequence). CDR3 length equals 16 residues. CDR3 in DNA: TGTGCCAGCAGCGCAGGGACTAGCGGGACACGCTACGAGCAGTACTTC. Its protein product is CASSAGTSGTRYEQYF.

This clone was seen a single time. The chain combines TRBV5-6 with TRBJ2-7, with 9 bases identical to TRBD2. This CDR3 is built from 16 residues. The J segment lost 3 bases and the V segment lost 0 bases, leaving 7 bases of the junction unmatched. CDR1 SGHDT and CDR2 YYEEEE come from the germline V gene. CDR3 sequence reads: CASSLGGSGSVYEQYF. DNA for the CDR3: TGTGCCAGCAGCTTGGGTGGTAGCGGGAGTGTCTACGAGCAGTACTTC.

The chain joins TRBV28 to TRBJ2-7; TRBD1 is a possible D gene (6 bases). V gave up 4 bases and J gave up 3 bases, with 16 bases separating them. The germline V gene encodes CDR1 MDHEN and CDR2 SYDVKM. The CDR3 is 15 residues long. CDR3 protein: CASSYWGQGVYEQYF. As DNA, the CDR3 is TGTGCCAGCAGTTACTGGGGACAAGGCGTCTACGAGCAGTACTTC.

In DNA form, the CDR3 reads TGTGCCAGCTCACCGTGGAGCGGGAGGAGTCAAGGCAGGCGCTCCGAGCAGTACTTC. Translating gives CASSPWSGRSQGRRSEQYF. The chain combines TRBV18 with TRBJ2-7, with TRBD2 identical over 9 bases. Germline V CDR1 and CDR2: KGHSH, LQKENI. This CDR3 region has 19 residues. V was pared by 3 bases and J by 6 bases, with 21 bases of the junction left unmatched.

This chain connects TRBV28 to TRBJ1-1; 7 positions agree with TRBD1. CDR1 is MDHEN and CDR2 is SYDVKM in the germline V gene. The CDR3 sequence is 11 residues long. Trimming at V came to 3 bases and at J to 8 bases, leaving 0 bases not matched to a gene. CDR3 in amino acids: CASSLDREAFF. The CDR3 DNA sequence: TGTGCCAGCAGTTTGGACAGGGAAGCTTTCTTT.

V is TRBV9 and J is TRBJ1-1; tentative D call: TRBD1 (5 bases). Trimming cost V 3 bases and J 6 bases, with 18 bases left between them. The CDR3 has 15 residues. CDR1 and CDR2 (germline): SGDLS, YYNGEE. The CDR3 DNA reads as TGTGCCAGCAGCGCGGGGGGAGGGAAGTGGTCTGAAGCTTTCTTT. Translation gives CASSAGGGKWSEAFF.

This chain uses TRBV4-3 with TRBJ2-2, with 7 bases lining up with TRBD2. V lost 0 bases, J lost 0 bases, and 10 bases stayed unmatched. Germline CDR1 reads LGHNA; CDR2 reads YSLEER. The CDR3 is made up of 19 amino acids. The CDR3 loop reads CASSQDHGGRAANTGELFF. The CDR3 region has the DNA TGCGCCAGCAGCCAAGATCACGGGGGGAGGGCTGCGAACACCGGGGAGCTGTTTTTT.

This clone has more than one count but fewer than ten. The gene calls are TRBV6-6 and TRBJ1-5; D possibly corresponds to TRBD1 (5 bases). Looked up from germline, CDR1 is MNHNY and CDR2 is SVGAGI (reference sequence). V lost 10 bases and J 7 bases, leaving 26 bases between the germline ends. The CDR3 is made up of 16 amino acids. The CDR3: CATKSTVGVVGQPQHF. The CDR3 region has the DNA TGTGCCACCAAAAGCACGGTGGGGGTGGTAGGCCAGCCCCAGCATTTT.

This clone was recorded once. The chain's CDR3 is CASSYSDRMNTEAFF. The CDR3 bases are TGTGCCAGCAGTTACTCTGACAGGATGAACACTGAAGCTTTCTTT. V usage is TRBV6-5 and J usage is TRBJ1-1; the D gene is possibly TRBD1 (6 bases). The CDR3 contains 15 residues. Germline values: CDR1 MNHEY, CDR2 SVGAGI. With 0 bases removed from V and 0 bases from J, the gap between germline ends came to 8 bases.

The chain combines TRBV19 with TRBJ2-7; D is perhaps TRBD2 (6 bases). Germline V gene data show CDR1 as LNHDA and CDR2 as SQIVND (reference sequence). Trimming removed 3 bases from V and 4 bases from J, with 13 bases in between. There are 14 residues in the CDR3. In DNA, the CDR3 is TGTGCCAGTAGTATTGGGATACTAGCATACGAGCAGTACTTC. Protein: CASSIGILAYEQYF.

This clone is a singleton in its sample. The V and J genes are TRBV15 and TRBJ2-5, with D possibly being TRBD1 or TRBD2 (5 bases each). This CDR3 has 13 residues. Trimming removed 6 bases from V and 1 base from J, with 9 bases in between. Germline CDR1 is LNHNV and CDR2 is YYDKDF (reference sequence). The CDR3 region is CATRRGLQETQYF. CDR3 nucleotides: TGTGCCACCAGACGGGGCCTCCAAGAGACCCAGTACTTC.

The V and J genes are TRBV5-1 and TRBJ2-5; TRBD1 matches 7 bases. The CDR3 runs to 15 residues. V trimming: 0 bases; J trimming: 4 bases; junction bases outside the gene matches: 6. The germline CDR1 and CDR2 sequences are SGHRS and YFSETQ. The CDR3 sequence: CASSLVQGVGETQYF. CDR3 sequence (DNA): TGCGCCAGCAGCTTGGTGCAGGGGGTTGGAGAGACCCAGTACTTC.

CDR3 in amino acids: CASSLKGFEQYF. The CDR3 DNA is TGTGCCAGCAGCTTAAAGGGGTTCGAGCAGTACTTC. The V gene is TRBV5-4, the J gene TRBJ2-7; TRBD1 might be the D (5 bases). In germline, CDR1 is SGHNT, CDR2 YYREEE (reference sequence). The V end was cut by 2 bases, the J end by 6 bases, with 9 bases between. The CDR3 is made up of 12 amino acids.

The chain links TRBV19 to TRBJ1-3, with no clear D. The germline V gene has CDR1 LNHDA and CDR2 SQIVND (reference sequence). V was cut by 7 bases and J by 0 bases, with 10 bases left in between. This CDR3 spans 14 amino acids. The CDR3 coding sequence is TGTGCCAGTATCCCGCGTTTCTCTGGAAACACCATATATTTT. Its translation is CASIPRFSGNTIYF.

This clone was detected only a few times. CDR3 region: CASTGLQPTDTQYF. For the CDR3, the DNA is TGTGCCAGCACGGGACTTCAGCCCACAGATACGCAGTATTTT. The chain couples TRBV25-1 to TRBJ2-3; D may be TRBD2 (6 bases). The germline gives CDR1 MGHDK, CDR2 SYGVNS. Trimming removed 7 bases from V and 2 bases from J, with 13 bases in between. The CDR3 extends over 14 amino acids.

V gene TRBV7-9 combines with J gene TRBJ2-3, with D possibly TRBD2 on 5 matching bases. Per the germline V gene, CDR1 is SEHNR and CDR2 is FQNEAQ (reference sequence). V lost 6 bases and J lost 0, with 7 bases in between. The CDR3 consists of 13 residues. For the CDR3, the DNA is TGTGCCAGCAGTCGGGATAGCACAGATACGCAGTATTTT. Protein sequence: CASSRDSTDTQYF.

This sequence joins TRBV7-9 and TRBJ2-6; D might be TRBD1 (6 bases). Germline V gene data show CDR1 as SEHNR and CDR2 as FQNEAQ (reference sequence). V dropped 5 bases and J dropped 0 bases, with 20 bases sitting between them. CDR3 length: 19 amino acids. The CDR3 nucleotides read TGTGCCAGCAGCCGTGTAGGCCGGACAGCGGTCTCTGGGGCCAACGTCCTGACTTTC. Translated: CASSRVGRTAVSGANVLTF.

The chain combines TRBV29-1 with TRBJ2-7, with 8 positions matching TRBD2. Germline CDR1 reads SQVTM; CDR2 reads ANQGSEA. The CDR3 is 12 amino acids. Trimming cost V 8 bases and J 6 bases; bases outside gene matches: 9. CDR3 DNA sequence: TGCAGCTATGAGCGGGAGACTGGCGAGCAGTACTTC. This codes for CSYERETGEQYF.

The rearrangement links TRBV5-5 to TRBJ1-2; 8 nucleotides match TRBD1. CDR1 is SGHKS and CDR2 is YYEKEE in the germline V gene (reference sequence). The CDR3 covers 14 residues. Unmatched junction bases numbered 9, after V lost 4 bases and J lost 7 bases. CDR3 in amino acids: CASSRTGKIRGYTF. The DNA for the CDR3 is TGTGCCAGCAGCCGGACAGGGAAAATTCGTGGCTACACCTTC. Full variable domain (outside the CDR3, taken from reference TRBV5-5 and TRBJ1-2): DAGVTQSPTHLIKTRGQQVTLRCSPISGHKSVSWYQQVLGQGPQFIFQYYEKEERGRGNFPDRFSARQFPNYSSELNVNALLLGDSALYLCASSRTGKIRGYTFGSGTRLTVV.

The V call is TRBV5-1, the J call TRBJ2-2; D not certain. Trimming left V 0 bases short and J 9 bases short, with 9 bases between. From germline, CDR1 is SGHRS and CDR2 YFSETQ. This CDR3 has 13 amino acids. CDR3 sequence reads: CASSLEGSRELFF. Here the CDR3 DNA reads TGCGCCAGCAGCTTGGAGGGTTCGAGGGAGCTGTTTTTT.

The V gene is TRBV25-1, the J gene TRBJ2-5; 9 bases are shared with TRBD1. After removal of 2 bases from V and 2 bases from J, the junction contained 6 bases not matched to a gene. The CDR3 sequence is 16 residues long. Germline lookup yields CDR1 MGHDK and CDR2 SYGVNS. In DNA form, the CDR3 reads TGTGCCAGCAGTGAAAGACATGACAGGGGGCAAGAGACCCAGTACTTC. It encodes CASSERHDRGQETQYF.

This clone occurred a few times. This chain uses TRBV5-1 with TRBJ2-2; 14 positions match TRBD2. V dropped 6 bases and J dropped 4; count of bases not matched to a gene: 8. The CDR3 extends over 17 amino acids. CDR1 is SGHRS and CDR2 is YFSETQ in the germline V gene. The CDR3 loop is CASKRLAGGFGTGELFF. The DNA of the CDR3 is TGCGCCAGCAAGCGACTAGCGGGAGGGTTCGGCACCGGGGAGCTGTTTTTT.

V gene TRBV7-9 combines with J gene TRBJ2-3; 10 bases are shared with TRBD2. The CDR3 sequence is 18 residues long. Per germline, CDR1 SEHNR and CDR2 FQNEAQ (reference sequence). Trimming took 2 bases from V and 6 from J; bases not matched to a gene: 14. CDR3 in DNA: TGTGCCAGCAGCTTACCCCCTCGACTTAGCGGGAGGAAGGATACGCAGTATTTT. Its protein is CASSLPPRLSGRKDTQYF.

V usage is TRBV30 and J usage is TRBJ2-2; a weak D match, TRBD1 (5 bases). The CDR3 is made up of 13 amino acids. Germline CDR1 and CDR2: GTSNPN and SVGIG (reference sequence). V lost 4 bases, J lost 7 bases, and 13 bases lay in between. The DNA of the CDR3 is TGTGCCTGGACTTCAGGGTTTATCGGGGAGCTGTTTTTT. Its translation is CAWTSGFIGELFF.

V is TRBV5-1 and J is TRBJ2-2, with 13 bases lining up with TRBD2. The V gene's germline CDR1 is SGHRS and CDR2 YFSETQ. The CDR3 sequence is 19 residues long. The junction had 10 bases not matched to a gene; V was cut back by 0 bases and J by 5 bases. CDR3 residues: CASSLGLAGGKRRTGELFF. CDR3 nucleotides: TGCGCCAGCAGCTTGGGACTAGCGGGAGGAAAAAGGAGGACCGGGGAGCTGTTTTTT.